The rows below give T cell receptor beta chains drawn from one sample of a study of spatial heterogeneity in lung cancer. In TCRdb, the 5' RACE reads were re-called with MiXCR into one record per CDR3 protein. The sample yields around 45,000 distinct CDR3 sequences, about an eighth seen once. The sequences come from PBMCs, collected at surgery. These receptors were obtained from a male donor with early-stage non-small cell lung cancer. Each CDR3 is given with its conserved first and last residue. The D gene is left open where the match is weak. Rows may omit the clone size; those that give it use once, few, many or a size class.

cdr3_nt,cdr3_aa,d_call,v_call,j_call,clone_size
TGTGCCAGCAGGAAGGCGGACGAAAACACCATATATTTT,CASRKADENTIYF,.,TRBV7-9,TRBJ1-3,few
TGTGCCAGCAGGCAAATAAGAGGCTACACCTTC,CASRQIRGYTF,.,TRBV28,TRBJ1-2,few
TGTGCCACCAGTGATTTTTCGCTAGCGGGAGAGGATGAGCAGTTCTTC,CATSDFSLAGEDEQFF,TRBD2,TRBV24-1,TRBJ2-1,.
TGTGCCAGCAGCTTTGGACAGAGCGAGCAGTACTTC,CASSFGQSEQYF,.,TRBV7-3,TRBJ2-7,many
TGTGCCAGCAGCCCCCCCCCTCGAATTGGAAACACCATATATTTT,CASSPPPRIGNTIYF,.,TRBV7-9,TRBJ1-3,.
TGTGCCAGCAGCACAAGTGGCGGTGCTGAAGCTTTCTTT,CASSTSGGAEAFF,.,TRBV7-3,TRBJ1-1,.
TGTGCCAGCAGTTACGGGGCTAGCGGGAGTGGCGAGCAGTACTTC,CASSYGASGSGEQYF,TRBD2,TRBV6-5,TRBJ2-7,many
TGTGCCAGCAGCCAGACAGGGGCAAGCTCTGGGGCCAACGTCCTGACTTTC,CASSQTGASSGANVLTF,TRBD1,TRBV14,TRBJ2-6,.
TGTGCCAGCAGCCACTGGGGCTCCGGGGCCAACGTCCTGACTTTC,CASSHWGSGANVLTF,.,TRBV14,TRBJ2-6,many
TGTGCCAGCAGAAGGACCGTTGATGGGAAGCAGTTCTTC,CASRRTVDGKQFF,.,TRBV27,TRBJ2-1,few
TGCAGCGTTGGGTCTAGCGGGAGTGGGGATACGCAGTATTTT,CSVGSSGSGDTQYF,TRBD2,TRBV29-1,TRBJ2-3,few
TGCGCCAGCAGCCAAGAGGCGTCAGGCCGGACCCAGTACTTC,CASSQEASGRTQYF,.,TRBV4-3,TRBJ2-5,.
TGTGCCAGCAGCATGGGACAAAGCACAGATACGCAGTATTTT,CASSMGQSTDTQYF,.,TRBV7-6,TRBJ2-3,many
TGCGCCAGCAGCCAAGATTACAGCAGCGGTGAAAAACTGTTTTTT,CASSQDYSSGEKLFF,.,TRBV4-3,TRBJ1-4,.
TGCGCCAGCAGCTACGAGGGACAGGGGAGCACCGGGGAGCTGTTTTTT,CASSYEGQGSTGELFF,TRBD1,TRBV5-1,TRBJ2-2,.
TGTGCCAGCAGCCTTGGGGGAGATGGCACAGATACGCAGTATTTT,CASSLGGDGTDTQYF,.,TRBV3-1,TRBJ2-3,few
TGCAGCATTTCCCTGGGGGGGACCGGGGAGCTGTTTTTT,CSISLGGTGELFF,TRBD2,TRBV29-1,TRBJ2-2,.
TGCAGTGCTAACGTTTGGGGAGGAAACACCATATATTTT,CSANVWGGNTIYF,.,TRBV20-1,TRBJ1-3,.
TGCAGTGCTACTAGGCGGGCGGGGCAAGAGACCCAGTACTTC,CSATRRAGQETQYF,.,TRBV20-1,TRBJ2-5,few
TGCAGCGTTGAAGTTACGGCCGCTAATGAAAAACTGTTTTTT,CSVEVTAANEKLFF,.,TRBV29-1,TRBJ1-4,few
TGTGCCAGCAGCTACTTAATTGGGCAGAGGATTGGTCCCTCTGGAAACACCATATATTTT,CASSYLIGQRIGPSGNTIYF,.,TRBV7-2,TRBJ1-3,.
TGCAGCGTTGAAGTCCAGGGGGGTCAGCCCCAGCATTTT,CSVEVQGGQPQHF,TRBD1,TRBV29-1,TRBJ1-5,many
TGTGCCAGCAGCGTACCCCTAGCGGGAAGGAATGAGCAGTTCTTC,CASSVPLAGRNEQFF,TRBD2,TRBV9,TRBJ2-1,many
TGTGCCAGCAGTTTGGGCAGGTCTAACTATGGCTACACCTTC,CASSLGRSNYGYTF,.,TRBV28,TRBJ1-2,few